The T cell receptor (beta chain) under discussion was sequenced for a study of blood T cell repertoires in COVID-19. The ends lost 4 bases at V and 5 bases at J; junction bases unmatched: 10. This CDR3 has 16 residues. CDR1 and CDR2 from the germline V gene are MNHEY and SVGEGT. Original methodology: Estimation of nucleated cell counts relied on the amplification of reference gene primers. Method: immunoSEQ multiplex PCR; TCRdb's copy keeps in-frame clones and lacks some. That table gives V, J and clone size, and the DNA gave D and trimming. The data contain about 120,000 clones, 69% of them singletons.

The TCR was taken from a woman aged 70-85 years with acute or convalescent COVID-19. The rearrangement uses TRBV6-2 or TRBV6-3 and TRBJ1-1, with 10 bases aligning to TRBD1. The material sequenced was peripheral blood. The DNA of the CDR3 is TGTGCCAGCAGTTCCCTATTTCGGGACAGGGGAACTGAAGCTTTCTTT. This gives the protein CASSSLFRDRGTEAFF.